Below are 9 T cell receptor beta chains sequenced from a single sample in a study of blood T cell repertoires in COVID-19. Data came from immunoSEQ multiplex PCR; TCRdb stores just in-frame clones and leaves some out. The table includes 120,000 to 150,000 clones, approximately 92% detected once. The material sequenced was peripheral blood. The receptors were gathered from a man aged 18 to 30 with COVID-19, enrolled during active disease.

The V gene is TRBV27, the J gene TRBJ2-1; the D gene is possibly TRBD2 (6 bases). In germline, CDR1 is MNHEY, CDR2 SMNVEV (reference sequence). This CDR3 contains 14 residues. Trimming took 6 bases from V and 9 from J, leaving 18 bases between them. DNA of the CDR3: TGTGCCAGCAGGCCGGGACTTAGCGGTAGTGAGCAGTTCTTC. Encoded protein: CASRPGLSGSEQFF.

This chain uses TRBV20-1 with TRBJ1-3; maybe TRBD1 (6 bases). V was shortened by 1 base and J by 15 bases, with 13 bases between the two germline ends. Germline-derived CDR1 and CDR2 are DFQATT and SNEGSKA (reference sequence). The CDR3 runs 11 residues. The CDR3 loop reads CSARATGQQYF. The CDR3 nucleotides are TGCAGTGCTAGAGCGACAGGCCAGCAATATTTT.

The V call is TRBV29-1, the J call TRBJ2-2; 11 bases map to TRBD2. J was trimmed by 5 bases and V by 4 bases; bases with no gene match: 6. The CDR3 spans 15 residues. CDR1 SQVTM and CDR2 ANQGSEA come from the germline V gene. The CDR3 region has the DNA TGCAGCGTTGGGCAACTAGCGGGAGTTACCGGGGAGCTGTTTTTT. It encodes CSVGQLAGVTGELFF.

The chain employs TRBV4-3 and TRBJ2-2; 9 bases fit TRBD1. This CDR3 is 16 amino acids long. J lost 7 bases, V lost 4 bases, and 10 bases had no gene match. Germline lookup yields CDR1 LGHNA and CDR2 YSLEER. CDR3 sequence (DNA): TGCGCCAGCAGCCGCACCACACAGGGGGCCCACGGGGAGCTGTTTTTT. Amino acid sequence: CASSRTTQGAHGELFF.

This clone appeared once. The V and J genes are TRBV29-1 and TRBJ2-7, with 13 bases fitting TRBD2. Germline CDR1 SQVTM, CDR2 ANQGSEA. This CDR3 spans 13 amino acids. Germline trimming cut 6 bases from V and 3 bases from J; bases unmatched to any gene: 2. Here the CDR3 reads CSVRTSGGYEQYF. Written as DNA, the CDR3 is TGCAGCGTCCGGACTAGCGGGGGCTACGAGCAGTACTTC.

This chain joins TRBV14 and TRBJ2-2; TRBD1 agrees at 7 bases. There are 16 residues in the CDR3. V lost 4 bases to trimming and J lost 7 bases; unmatched junction nucleotides: 12. From germline, CDR1 is SGHDN and CDR2 FVKESK. The CDR3 is CASSPYDREEDGELFF. The CDR3 DNA follows: TGTGCCAGCAGCCCCTACGACAGGGAAGAGGACGGGGAGCTGTTTTTT. Together with reference TRBV14 and TRBJ2-2, the CDR3 gives the full variable domain: EAGVTQFPSHSVIEKGQTVTLRCDPISGHDNLYWYRRVMGKEIKFLLHFVKESKQDESGMPNNRFLAERTGGTYSTLKVQPAELEDSGVYFCASSPYDREEDGELFFGEGSRLTVL.

V gene TRBV4-1 combines with J gene TRBJ2-5, with D maybe TRBD2 (6 bases). The germline gives CDR1 MGHRA, CDR2 YSYEKL. This CDR3 is built from 16 residues. V gave up 1 base and J gave up 2 bases, with 14 bases separating them. The CDR3 DNA reads as TGCGCCAGCAGCCAAGCGGAGACCGGACTACAAGAGACCCAGTACTTC. Its translation is CASSQAETGLQETQYF.

The V gene is TRBV19, the J gene TRBJ2-5, with D tentatively TRBD1 (6 bases). CDR3 length: 15 residues. V lost 3 bases and J lost 4, with 15 bases in between. Germline V gene lookup returns CDR1 LNHDA and CDR2 SQIVND (reference sequence). CDR3 sequence: CASSITGRVGETQYF. For the CDR3, the DNA is TGTGCCAGTAGTATCACAGGGCGGGTCGGAGAGACCCAGTACTTC. The whole variable domain, remainder taken from reference TRBV19 and TRBJ2-5, is DGGITQSPKYLFRKEGQNVTLSCEQNLNHDAMYWYRQDPGQGLRLIYYSQIVNDFQKGDIAEGYSVSREKKESFPLTVTSAQKNPTAFYLCASSITGRVGETQYFGPGTRLLVL.

The genes are TRBV3-1 (or the pseudogene TRBV3-2) and TRBJ2-1, with a possible D match to TRBD2 (5 bases). The CDR3 has 17 amino acids. The ends were cut back, 1 base at V and 6 bases at J, with 19 bases in the middle. The germline V gene has CDR1 LGHDT and CDR2 YNNKEL (reference sequence). The CDR3 region has the DNA TGTGCCAGCAGCCAAGGCTTCGAAGGGCTAGCAGGCAATGAGCAGTTCTTC. This translates into CASSQGFEGLAGNEQFF.